A single T cell receptor (beta chain) is shown here with its context. The antigen remains undetermined. The CDR3 contains 15 residues. Germline V gives CDR1 LNHNV, CDR2 YYDKDF (reference sequence). Unmatched junction bases numbered 7, after V lost 6 bases and J lost 7 bases. This sample is drawn from a study of cytomegalovirus exposure and HLA in healthy donors. As for the study in general: The 110 million or so unique TCR beta sequences, from roughly 170 million T cells, were found by an earlier analysis. Study-wide results and caveats: Previously analyzed data showed that most TCR beta V segments were productive at a frequency of about 87% or about 30%.

Researchers ran the PCR with 60 Vbeta and 13 Jbeta primers. Data came from immunoSEQ multiplex PCR; TCRdb stores just in-frame clones and leaves some out. The sample lists roughly 100,000 clones, roughly three quarters seen once, with 10% to 13% in the top ten. Sequenced sample: PBMCs. The TCR sequence derives from a woman in her late teens or twenties in good health and CMV-seropositive. The V gene is TRBV15, the J gene TRBJ2-1; 12 bases match TRBD2. CDR3: CATRWTSGIINEQFF. The CDR3 nucleotides are TGTGCCACCAGGTGGACTAGCGGGATCATAAATGAGCAGTTCTTC. Full variable domain (outside the CDR3, taken from reference TRBV15 and TRBJ2-1): DAMVIQNPRYQVTQFGKPVTLSCSQTLNHNVMYWYQQKSSQAPKLLFHYYDKDFNNEADTPDNFQSRRPNTSFCFLDIRSPGLGDTAMYLCATRWTSGIINEQFFGPGTRLTVL.